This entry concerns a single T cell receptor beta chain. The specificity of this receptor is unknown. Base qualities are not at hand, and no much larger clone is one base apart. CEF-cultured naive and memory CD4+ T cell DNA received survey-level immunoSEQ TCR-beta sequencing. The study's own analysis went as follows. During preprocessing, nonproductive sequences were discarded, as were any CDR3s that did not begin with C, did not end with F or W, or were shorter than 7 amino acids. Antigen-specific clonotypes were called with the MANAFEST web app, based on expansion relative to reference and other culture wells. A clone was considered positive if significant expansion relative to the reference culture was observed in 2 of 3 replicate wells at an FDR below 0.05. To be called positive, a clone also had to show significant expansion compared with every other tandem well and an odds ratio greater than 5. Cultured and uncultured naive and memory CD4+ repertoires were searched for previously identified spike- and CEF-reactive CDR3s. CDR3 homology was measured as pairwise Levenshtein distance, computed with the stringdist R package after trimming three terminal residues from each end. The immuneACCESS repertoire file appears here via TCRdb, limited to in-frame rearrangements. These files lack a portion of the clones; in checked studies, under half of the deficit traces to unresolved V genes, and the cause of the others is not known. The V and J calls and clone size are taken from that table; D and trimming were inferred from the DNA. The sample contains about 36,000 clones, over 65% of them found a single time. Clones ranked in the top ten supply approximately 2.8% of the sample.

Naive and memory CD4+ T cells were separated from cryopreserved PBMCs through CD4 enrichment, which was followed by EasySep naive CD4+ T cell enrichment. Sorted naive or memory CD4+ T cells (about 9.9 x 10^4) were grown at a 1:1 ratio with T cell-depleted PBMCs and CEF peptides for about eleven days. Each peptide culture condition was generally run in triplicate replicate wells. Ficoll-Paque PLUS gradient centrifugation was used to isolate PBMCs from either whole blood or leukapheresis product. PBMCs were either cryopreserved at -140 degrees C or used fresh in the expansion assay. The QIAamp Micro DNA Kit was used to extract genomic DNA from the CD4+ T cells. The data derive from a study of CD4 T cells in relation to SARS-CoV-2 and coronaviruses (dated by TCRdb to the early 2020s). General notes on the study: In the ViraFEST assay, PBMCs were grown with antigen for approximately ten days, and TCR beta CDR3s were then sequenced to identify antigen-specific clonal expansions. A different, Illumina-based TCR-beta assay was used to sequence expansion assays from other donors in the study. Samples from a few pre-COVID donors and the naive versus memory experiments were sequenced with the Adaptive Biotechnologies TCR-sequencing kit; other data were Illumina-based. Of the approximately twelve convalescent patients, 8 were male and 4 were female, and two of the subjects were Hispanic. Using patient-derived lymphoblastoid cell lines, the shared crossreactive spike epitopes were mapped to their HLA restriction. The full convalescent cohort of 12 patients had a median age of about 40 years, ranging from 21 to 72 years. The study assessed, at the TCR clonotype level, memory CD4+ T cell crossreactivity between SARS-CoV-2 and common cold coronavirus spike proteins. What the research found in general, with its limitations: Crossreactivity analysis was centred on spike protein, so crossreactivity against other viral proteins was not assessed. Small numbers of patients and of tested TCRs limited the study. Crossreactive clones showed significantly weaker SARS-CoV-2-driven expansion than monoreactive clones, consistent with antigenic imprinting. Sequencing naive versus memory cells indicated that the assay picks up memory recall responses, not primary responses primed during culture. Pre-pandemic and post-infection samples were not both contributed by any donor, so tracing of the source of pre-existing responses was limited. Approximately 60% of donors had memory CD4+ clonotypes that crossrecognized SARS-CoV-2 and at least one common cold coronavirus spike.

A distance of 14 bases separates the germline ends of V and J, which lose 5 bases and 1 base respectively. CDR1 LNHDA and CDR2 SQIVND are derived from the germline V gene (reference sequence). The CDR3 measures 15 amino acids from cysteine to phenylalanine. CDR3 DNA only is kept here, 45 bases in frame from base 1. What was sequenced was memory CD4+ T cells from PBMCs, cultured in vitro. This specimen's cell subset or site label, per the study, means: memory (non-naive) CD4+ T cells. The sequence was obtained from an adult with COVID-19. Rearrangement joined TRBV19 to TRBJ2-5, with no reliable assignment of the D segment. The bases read TGTGCCAGTAGTCGTCTTCCCGACCTCCAAGAGACCCAGTACTTC. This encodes CASSRLPDLQETQYF.